The present T cell receptor beta chain was sequenced within a study of beta chain features in type 1 diabetes. Study conclusions and caveats: There was a moderate but significant shortening of TCRB CDR3s in all four CD4+ subsets of Type 1 diabetes patients.

This clone has only a few counts. Its matching antigen is unknown. All of the isolated RNA was reverse transcribed, so expressed TCRB transcripts were sequenced. The repertoire was sequenced with immunoSEQ multiplex PCR; TCRdb's copy has only in-frame clones and lacks some. The sample has approximately 170,000 clones; 6.5% to 9.5% are singletons. Without exception, sorted populations had purity beyond 95%. This CDR3 region has 11 residues. After removal of 7 bases from V and 10 bases from J, the junction contained 5 bases not matched to a gene. CDR1 and CDR2 from the germline V gene are SQVTM and ANQGSEA.

The receptor's source is a woman in her thirties or forties with type 1 diabetes. The chain carries TRBV29-1 and TRBJ2-1; 9 bases align to TRBD1. Sequencing input: central memory CD4+ T cells from blood. The chain's CDR3 is CSADRGWEQFF. CDR3 nucleotide sequence: TGCAGCGCCGACAGGGGGTGGGAGCAGTTCTTC.